This T cell receptor beta chain is from a study of blood T cells in healthy people across ages. CDR3 length: 16 residues. The germline V gene encodes CDR1 DFQATT and CDR2 SNEGSKA (reference sequence). Trimming cost V 0 bases and J 3 bases, with 16 bases left between them. Alongside a J-beta primer mix, a sample-barcoded 5' primer served in a second PCR lasting roughly 7 to 11 cycles. A single record per CDR3 protein comes from TCRdb applying MiXCR to the 5' RACE reads. The sample records about 1.1 million distinct CDR3 sequences, roughly two fifths being singletons. Input material: blood. The gene calls are TRBV20-1 and TRBJ2-3; possible D gene TRBD1, 7 bases. This clonotype was sampled from a man between 18 and 35 years old in good health. CDR3 in amino acids: CSARDQGGRATDTQYF. CDR3 nucleotide sequence: TGCAGTGCTAGAGATCAGGGGGGAAGAGCAACAGATACGCAGTATTTT.